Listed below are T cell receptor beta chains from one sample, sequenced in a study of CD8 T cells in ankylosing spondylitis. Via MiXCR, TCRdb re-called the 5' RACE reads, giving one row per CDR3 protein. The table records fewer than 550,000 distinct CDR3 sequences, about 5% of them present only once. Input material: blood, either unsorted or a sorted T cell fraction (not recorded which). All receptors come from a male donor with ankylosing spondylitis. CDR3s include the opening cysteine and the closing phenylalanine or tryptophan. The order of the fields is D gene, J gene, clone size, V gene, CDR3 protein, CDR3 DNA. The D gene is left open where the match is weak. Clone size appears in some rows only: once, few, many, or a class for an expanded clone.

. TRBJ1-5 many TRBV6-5 CASSYFRNQPQHF TGTGCCAGCAGTTACTTTCGGAATCAGCCCCAGCATTTT
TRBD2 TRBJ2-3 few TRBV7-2 CASSLGSQRDKRQYF TGTGCCAGCAGCTTAGGAAGTCAGCGGGATAAGAGGCAGTATTTT
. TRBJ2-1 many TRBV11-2 CASSLVYNEQFF TGTGCCAGCAGCTTAGTGTACAATGAGCAGTTCTTC
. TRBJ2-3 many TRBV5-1 CASSLESLGPRGTDTQYF TGCGCCAGCAGCTTGGAATCTTTGGGACCACGAGGGACAGATACGCAGTATTTT
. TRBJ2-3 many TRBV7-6 CASSLVSARDTQYF TGTGCCAGCAGCTTAGTCTCGGCGAGGGATACGCAGTATTTT
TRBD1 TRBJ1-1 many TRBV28 CASIGTGWTEAFF TGTGCCAGCATCGGGACAGGGTGGACTGAAGCTTTCTTT
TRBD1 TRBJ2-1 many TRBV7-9 CASSSQRTGVANEQFF TGTGCCAGCAGCTCCCAACGGACAGGGGTGGCCAATGAGCAGTTCTTC
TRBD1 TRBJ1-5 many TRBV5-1 CASSWGQGLDQPQHF TGCGCCAGCAGCTGGGGACAGGGGTTAGATCAGCCCCAGCATTTT
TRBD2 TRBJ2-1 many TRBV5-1 CASSLERGEQFF TGCGCCAGCAGCTTGGAGCGGGGTGAGCAGTTCTTC
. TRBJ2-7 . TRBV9 CASSPVPGNYEQYF TGTGCCAGCAGCCCAGTCCCGGGGAACTACGAGCAGTACTTC
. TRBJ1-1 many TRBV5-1 CASSLGGFSTEAFF TGCGCCAGCAGCTTGGGAGGGTTTAGCACTGAAGCTTTCTTT
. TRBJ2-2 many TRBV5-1 CASSRLVGLRAPGELFF TGCGCCAGCAGCCGCTTGGTTGGCCTCAGGGCACCGGGGGAGCTGTTTTTT
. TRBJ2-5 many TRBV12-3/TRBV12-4 CASTPLAYQETQYF TGTGCCAGCACCCCTTTAGCGTACCAAGAGACCCAGTACTTC
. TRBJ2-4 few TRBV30 CAWGGDNRGYF TGTGCCTGGGGCGGGGACAATCGAGGGTACTTC
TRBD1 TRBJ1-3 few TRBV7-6 CASSTTGTGSTIYF TGTGCCAGCAGCACCACCGGGACAGGGAGCACCATATATTTT
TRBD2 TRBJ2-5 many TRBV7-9 CASSLGLAGGSQYF TGTGCCAGCAGCCTAGGACTAGCGGGAGGGAGTCAGTACTTC
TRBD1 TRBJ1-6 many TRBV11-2 CASSSQLPTGGSYNSPLHF TGTGCCAGCAGCTCCCAACTGCCCACAGGGGGGTCCTATAATTCACCCCTCCACTTT
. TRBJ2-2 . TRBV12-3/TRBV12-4 CASSNWQRPTGELFF TGTGCCAGCAGTAATTGGCAGCGCCCTACCGGGGAGCTGTTTTTT
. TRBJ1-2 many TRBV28 CASSLKTGGYTF TGTGCCAGCAGTTTAAAGACTGGAGGCTACACCTTC
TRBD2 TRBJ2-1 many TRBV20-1 CSARVERGSFLYNEQFF TGCAGTGCTAGAGTAGAGCGGGGGAGCTTCCTTTACAATGAGCAGTTCTTC
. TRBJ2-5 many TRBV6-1 CASEPNGEQETQYF TGTGCCAGCGAACCTAACGGGGAGCAAGAGACCCAGTACTTC
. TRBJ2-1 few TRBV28 CASRPMLASSYNEQFF TGTGCCAGCAGGCCGATGCTAGCGAGCTCCTACAATGAGCAGTTCTTC
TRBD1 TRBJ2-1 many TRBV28 CASQDRGKGKQFF TGTGCCAGCCAGGACAGGGGAAAAGGGAAGCAGTTCTTC
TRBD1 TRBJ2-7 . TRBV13 CASSLPGQGTNYEQYF TGTGCCAGCAGCTTACCCGGACAGGGGACGAACTACGAGCAGTACTTC
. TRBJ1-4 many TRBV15 CATSRAGGPEKLFF TGTGCCACCAGCAGAGCCGGGGGTCCTGAAAAACTGTTTTTT
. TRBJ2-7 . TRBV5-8 CASSPRIATYEQYF TGTGCCAGCAGCCCACGGATAGCTACCTACGAGCAGTACTTC
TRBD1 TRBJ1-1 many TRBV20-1 CSAREGRGRTEAFF TGCAGTGCTAGAGAAGGCAGGGGGAGGACTGAAGCTTTCTTT
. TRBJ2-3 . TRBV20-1 CSAREGLYTDTQYF TGCAGTGCTAGAGAGGGACTCTACACAGATACGCAGTATTTT
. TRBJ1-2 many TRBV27 CASSFRKSGYGYTF TGTGCCAGCAGTTTTAGGAAAAGTGGCTATGGCTACACCTTC
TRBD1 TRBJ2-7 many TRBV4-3 CASSQRGQEDEQYF TGCGCCAGCAGCCAGAGAGGACAGGAGGACGAGCAGTACTTC
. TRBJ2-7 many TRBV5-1 CASSPGTPTNEQYF TGCGCCAGCAGTCCCGGGACTCCAACCAACGAGCAGTACTTC
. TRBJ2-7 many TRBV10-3 CAISESFYGSRPKYF TGTGCCATCAGTGAGTCTTTTTACGGATCACGCCCTAAATACTTC
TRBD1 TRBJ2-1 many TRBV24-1 CATSDPSPGQVYNEQFF TGTGCCACCAGTGATCCCTCGCCGGGACAGGTATACAATGAGCAGTTCTTC
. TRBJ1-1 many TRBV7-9 CASRSRQDHTEAFF TGTGCCAGCAGATCCCGACAGGACCACACTGAAGCTTTCTTT
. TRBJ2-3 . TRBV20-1 CSARHPTGADTQYF TGCAGTGCTAGACACCCAACCGGGGCAGATACGCAGTATTTT
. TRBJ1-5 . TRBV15 CATSGVMGFQPQHF TGTGCCACCAGCGGAGTAATGGGATTTCAGCCCCAGCATTTT
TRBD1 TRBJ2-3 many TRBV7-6 CASSQGAIVDTQYF TGTGCCAGCAGCCAGGGGGCCATAGTAGATACGCAGTATTTT
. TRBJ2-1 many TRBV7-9 CASSFSADNEQFF TGTGCCAGCAGCTTCTCAGCAGATAATGAGCAGTTCTTC
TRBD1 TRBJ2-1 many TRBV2 CASSRDREDEQFF TGTGCCAGCAGTCGGGACAGGGAGGATGAGCAGTTCTTC
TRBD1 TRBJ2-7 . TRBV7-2 CASSLSGQGTYEQYF TGTGCCAGCAGCCTTAGCGGACAGGGGACCTACGAGCAGTACTTC
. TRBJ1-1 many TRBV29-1 CSVNRDPNTEAFF TGCAGCGTAAACAGGGATCCGAACACTGAAGCTTTCTTT
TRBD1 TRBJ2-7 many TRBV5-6 CASDSGTGSSYEQYF TGTGCCAGCGATTCCGGGACAGGTAGCTCCTACGAGCAGTACTTC